These 6 T cell receptor beta chains were all obtained from the same sample, sequenced in a study of CD8 T cells in ankylosing spondylitis. TCRdb used MiXCR to reprocess the 5' RACE reads, holding one entry per CDR3 protein. This table has 190,000 or so distinct CDR3 sequences, around 13% appearing once. Sequenced material: blood, either unsorted or a sorted T cell fraction (not recorded which). The receptor set was obtained from a male donor with ankylosing spondylitis or in good health (not recorded which).

The J gene is TRBJ2-7, the V gene TRBV19; the match to TRBD2 covers 13 bases. Germline assignment: CDR1 LNHDA and CDR2 SQIVND (reference sequence). The length of the CDR3 is 14 residues. The J segment lost 5 bases and the V segment lost 7 bases, leaving 5 bases of the junction unmatched. The CDR3 region is CASKRTSGSNEQYF. The DNA for the CDR3 is TGTGCCAGTAAAAGGACTAGCGGGAGTAACGAGCAGTACTTC.

This clonotype came up a few times. The V gene is TRBV2, the J gene TRBJ2-1; 9 bases are a match to TRBD1. The V gene end was trimmed by 8 bases and the J gene end by 5 bases; junction bases not matched to a gene: 1. Germline V lookup: CDR1 SNHLY, CDR2 FYNNEI. The CDR3 is made up of 12 amino acids. The CDR3 spells CASWTGDNEQFF. The CDR3, as DNA: TGTGCCAGCTGGACAGGGGACAATGAGCAGTTCTTC.

This clonotype has a handful of counts. The rearrangement links TRBV27 to TRBJ2-2; 7 bases agree with TRBD2. The CDR3 is 13 residues long. Germline CDR1 reads MNHEY; CDR2 reads SMNVEV (reference sequence). Trimming removed 2 bases from V and 6 bases from J; junction bases left unmatched: 0. CDR3: CASSLAGAGELFF. In DNA, the CDR3 is TGTGCCAGCAGTTTAGCGGGGGCCGGGGAGCTGTTTTTT.

This chain uses TRBV4-2 with TRBJ2-3; possible D gene TRBD1, 5 bases. CDR1 and CDR2 (germline): LGHNA, YNFKEQ. Between the trimmed V and J ends, which lost 0 bases and 2 bases, there was a span of 15 bases. CDR3 length: 17 residues. DNA for the CDR3: TGTGCCAGCAGCCAAGAGGGGTGGGGCAGGGACACAGATACGCAGTATTTT. As protein: CASSQEGWGRDTDTQYF.

The chain employs TRBV5-1 and TRBJ2-2; TRBD1 matches at 10 bases. V gave up 4 bases and J gave up 6 bases; unmatched junction bases: 6. This CDR3 is built from 15 residues. Germline CDR1 SGHRS, CDR2 YFSETQ. As DNA, the CDR3 is TGCGCCAGCAGCCCGGGGACAGGGGAATCCGGGGAGCTGTTTTTT. Its translation: CASSPGTGESGELFF.

This clonotype occurred many times. V and J are TRBV10-2 and TRBJ2-2; 12 positions match TRBD2. The CDR3 length is 14 residues. Losses at the gene ends were 10 bases for V and 7 bases for J; bases not matched to a gene: 7. Looked up from germline, CDR1 is WSHSY and CDR2 is SAAADI. DNA of the CDR3: TGCGCCATTGGGACTAGCGGGTCGGACGGGGAGCTGTTTTTT. Protein product: CAIGTSGSDGELFF.